This T cell receptor (beta chain) was recovered during a study of cytomegalovirus exposure and HLA in healthy donors. Looking at the study overall: Unique TCR beta sequences numbering approximately 120 million came from around 180 million T cells in an earlier analysis.

A note on this clone: Its antigen is currently unknown.

Study conclusions and caveats: A later analysis linked a missense DCLRE1C variant to TCR beta V- and J-gene trimming.

Germline CDR1 reads MNHNY; CDR2 reads SVGAGI (reference sequence). CDR3 length: 13 residues. V lost 5 bases, J lost 0 bases, and 1 base stayed unmatched. The PCR employed 60 Vbeta primers together with 13 Jbeta primers. Data came from immunoSEQ multiplex PCR; TCRdb stores just in-frame clones and leaves some out. There are roughly 67,000 clones in the sample; roughly 80% occur only once, and roughly 2.9% lies in the top ten. What was sequenced was PBMCs. The J gene is TRBJ2-7, the V gene TRBV6-6, with 7 bases that match TRBD1. The sequence derives from a woman aged 30 to 39 in good health and CMV-seronegative. CDR3: CASSRTGSYEQYF. In nucleotides, the CDR3 is TGTGCCAGCAGTCGGACAGGCTCCTACGAGCAGTACTTC.